This entry lists 5 T cell receptor beta chains sequenced from one sample in a study of CXCR3-negative and CXCR3-positive naive CD8 T cells. Libraries of TRB cDNA were made by 5' RACE and carried UMIs. For each CDR3 protein, TCRdb gives one entry from its re-call of the 5' RACE reads, without DNA. Its table records some 9,600 distinct CDR3 sequences. The specimen was naive CXCR3- CD8+ T cells from blood. Subset reported: CD45RO-CCR7+CD27+CD95- naive CD8+ T cells lacking CXCR3 (TNR3-). These receptors all stem from a human donor in good health. Some clones in this sample may be carry-over from other donors' samples.

Frequency places this clonotype as medium-sized. The chain carries TRBV12-3 or TRBV12-4 and TRBJ2-1; the D gene TCRdb calls, TRBD2, cannot be checked with no DNA. CDR3 length: 15 residues. The CDR3 is CASRTSGSSYNEQFF.

The rearrangement uses TRBV2 and TRBJ2-5; the D gene TCRdb calls, TRBD1, cannot be checked with no DNA. Germline V gene lookup returns CDR1 SNHLY and CDR2 FYNNEI. The CDR3 has 15 amino acids. The CDR3 loop is CASSEEQGPQETQYF.

Judged by frequency, this clonotype is medium-sized. The chain links TRBV20-1 to TRBJ1-1. The CDR3 spans 11 residues. Germline V gene lookup returns CDR1 DFQATT and CDR2 SNEGSKA (reference sequence). The CDR3 spells CSARWGTEAFF.

This clonotype is labeled medium-sized based on frequency. This chain joins TRBV19 and TRBJ2-1; TCRdb names TRBD1, which stays unverified in the absence of DNA. This CDR3 has 12 amino acids. Germline assignment: CDR1 LNHDA and CDR2 SQIVND (reference sequence). CDR3 in amino acids: CASRPGSNEQFF.

The chain employs TRBV6-2 or TRBV6-3 and TRBJ2-7; the D call from TCRdb, TRBD1, cannot be confirmed without DNA. Germline assignment: CDR1 MNHEY and CDR2 SVGEGT. The CDR3 spans 15 residues. The CDR3 here is CASSYSTGGNVEQYF.